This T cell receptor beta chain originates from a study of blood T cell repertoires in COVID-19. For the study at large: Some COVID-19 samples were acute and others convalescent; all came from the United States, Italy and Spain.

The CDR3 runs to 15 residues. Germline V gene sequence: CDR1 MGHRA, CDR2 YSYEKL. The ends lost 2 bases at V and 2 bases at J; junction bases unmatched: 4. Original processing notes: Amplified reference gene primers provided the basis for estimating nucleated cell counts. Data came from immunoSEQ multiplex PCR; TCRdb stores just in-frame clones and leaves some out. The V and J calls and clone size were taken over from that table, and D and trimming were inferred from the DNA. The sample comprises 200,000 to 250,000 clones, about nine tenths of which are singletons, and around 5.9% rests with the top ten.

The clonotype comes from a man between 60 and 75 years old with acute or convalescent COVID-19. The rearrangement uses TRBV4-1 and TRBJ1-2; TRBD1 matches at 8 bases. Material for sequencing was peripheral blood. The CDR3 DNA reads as TGCGCCAGCAGCCAACCTACAGGGGGAAACTATGGCTACACCTTC. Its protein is CASSQPTGGNYGYTF.